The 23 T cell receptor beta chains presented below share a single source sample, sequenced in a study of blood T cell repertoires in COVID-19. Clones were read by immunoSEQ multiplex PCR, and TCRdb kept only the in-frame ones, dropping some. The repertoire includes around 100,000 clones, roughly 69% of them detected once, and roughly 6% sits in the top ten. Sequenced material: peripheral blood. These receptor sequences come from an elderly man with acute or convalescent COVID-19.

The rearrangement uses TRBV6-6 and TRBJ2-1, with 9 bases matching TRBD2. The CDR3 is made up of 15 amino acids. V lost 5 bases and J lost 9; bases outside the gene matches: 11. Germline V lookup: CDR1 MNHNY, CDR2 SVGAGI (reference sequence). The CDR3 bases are TGTGCCAGCAGTACCTATAGCGGGAGTGGAAGTGAGCAGTTCTTC. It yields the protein CASSTYSGSGSEQFF.

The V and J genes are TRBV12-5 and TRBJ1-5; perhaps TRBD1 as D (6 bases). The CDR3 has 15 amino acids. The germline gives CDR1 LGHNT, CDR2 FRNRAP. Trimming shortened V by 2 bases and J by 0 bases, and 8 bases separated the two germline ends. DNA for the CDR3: TGTGCTAGTGGTTTGAAGGGGGTTAGCAATCAGCCCCAGCATTTT. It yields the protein CASGLKGVSNQPQHF.

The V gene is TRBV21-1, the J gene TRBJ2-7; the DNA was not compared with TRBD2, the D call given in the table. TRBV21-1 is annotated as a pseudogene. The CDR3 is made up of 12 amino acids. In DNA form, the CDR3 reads TGTGCCAGCAGCCCCCGCTCCTACGAGCAGTACTTC. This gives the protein CASSPRSYEQYF.

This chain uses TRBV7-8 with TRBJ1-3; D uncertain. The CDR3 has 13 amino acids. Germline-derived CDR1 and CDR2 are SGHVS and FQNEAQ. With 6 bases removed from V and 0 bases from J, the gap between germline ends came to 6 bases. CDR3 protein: CASSLSSGNTIYF. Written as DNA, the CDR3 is TGTGCCAGCAGTCTAAGCTCTGGAAACACCATATATTTT.

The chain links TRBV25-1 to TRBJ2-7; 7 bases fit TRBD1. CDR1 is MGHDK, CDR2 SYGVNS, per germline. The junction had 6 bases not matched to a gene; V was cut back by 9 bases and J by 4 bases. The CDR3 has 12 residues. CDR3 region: CASGDSKYEQYF. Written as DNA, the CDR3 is TGTGCCAGTGGGGACAGTAAGTACGAGCAGTACTTC.

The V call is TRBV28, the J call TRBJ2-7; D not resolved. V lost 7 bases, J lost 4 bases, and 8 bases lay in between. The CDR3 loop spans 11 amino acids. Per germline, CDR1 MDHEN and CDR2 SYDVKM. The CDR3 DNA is TGTGCCAGCAACCAACTTTACGAGCAGTACTTC. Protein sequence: CASNQLYEQYF.

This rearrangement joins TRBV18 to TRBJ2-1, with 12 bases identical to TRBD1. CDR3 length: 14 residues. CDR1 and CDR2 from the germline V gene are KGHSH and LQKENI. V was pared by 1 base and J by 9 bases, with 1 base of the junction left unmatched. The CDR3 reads CASSPRDRGLEQFF. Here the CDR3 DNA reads TGTGCCAGCTCACCACGGGACAGGGGGCTTGAGCAGTTCTTC.

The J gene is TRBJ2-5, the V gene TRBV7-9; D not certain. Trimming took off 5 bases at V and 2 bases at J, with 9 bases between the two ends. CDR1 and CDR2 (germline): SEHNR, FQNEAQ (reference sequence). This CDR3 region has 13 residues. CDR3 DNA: TGTGCCAGCAGCCAAGGAGTTCAAGAGACCCAGTACTTC. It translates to CASSQGVQETQYF.

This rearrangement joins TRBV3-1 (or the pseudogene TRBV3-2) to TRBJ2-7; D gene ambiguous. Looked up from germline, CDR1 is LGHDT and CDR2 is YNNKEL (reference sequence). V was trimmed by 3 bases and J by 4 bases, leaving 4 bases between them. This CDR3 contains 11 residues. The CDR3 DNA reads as TGTGCCAGCAGCCACGGTTACGAGCAGTACTTC. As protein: CASSHGYEQYF.

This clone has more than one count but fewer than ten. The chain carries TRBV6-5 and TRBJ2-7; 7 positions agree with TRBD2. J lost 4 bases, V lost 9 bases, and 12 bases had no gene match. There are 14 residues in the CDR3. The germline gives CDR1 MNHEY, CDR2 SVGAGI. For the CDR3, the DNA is TGTGCCAGTGATAACCCGGGACTACTTTACGAGCAGTACTTC. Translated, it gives CASDNPGLLYEQYF.

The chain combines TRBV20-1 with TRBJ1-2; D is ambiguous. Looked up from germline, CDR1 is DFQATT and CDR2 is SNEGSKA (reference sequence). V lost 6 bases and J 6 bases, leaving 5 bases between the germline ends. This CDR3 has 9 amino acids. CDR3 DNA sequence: TGCAGTGCAAACAATGGCTACACCTTC. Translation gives CSANNGYTF.

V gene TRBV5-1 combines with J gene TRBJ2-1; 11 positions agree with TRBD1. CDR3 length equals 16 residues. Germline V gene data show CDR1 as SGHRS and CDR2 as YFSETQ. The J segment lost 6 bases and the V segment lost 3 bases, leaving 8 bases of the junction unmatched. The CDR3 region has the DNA TGCGCCAGCAGCTGGGGAACCGGGACAGGGGGCAATGAGCAGTTCTTC. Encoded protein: CASSWGTGTGGNEQFF. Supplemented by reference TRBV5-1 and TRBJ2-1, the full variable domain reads KAGVTQTPRYLIKTRGQQVTLSCSPISGHRSVSWYQQTPGQGLQFLFEYFSETQRNKGNFPGRFSGRQFSNSRSEMNVSTLELGDSALYLCASSWGTGTGGNEQFFGPGTRLTVL.

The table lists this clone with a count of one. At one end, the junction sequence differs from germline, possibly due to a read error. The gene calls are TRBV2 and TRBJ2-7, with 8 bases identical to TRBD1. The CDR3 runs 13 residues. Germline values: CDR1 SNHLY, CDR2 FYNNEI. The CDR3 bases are TGTGCCAGCAGTGAAGCACCTTCTGAGGACAGGGACTTC. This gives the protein CASSEAPSEDRDF. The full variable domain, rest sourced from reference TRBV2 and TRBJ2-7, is EPEVTQTPSHQVTQMGQEVILRCVPISNHLYFYWYRQILGQKVEFLVSFYNNEISEKSEIFDDQFSVERPDGSNFTLKIRSTKLEDSAMYFCASSEAPSEDRDFGPGTRLTVT.

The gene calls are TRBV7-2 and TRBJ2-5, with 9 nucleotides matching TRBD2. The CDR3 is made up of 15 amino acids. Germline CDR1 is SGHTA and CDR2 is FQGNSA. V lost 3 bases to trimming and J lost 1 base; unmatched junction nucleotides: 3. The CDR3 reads CASSLRGRAQETQYF. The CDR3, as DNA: TGTGCCAGCAGCTTGCGCGGGAGGGCCCAAGAGACCCAGTACTTC. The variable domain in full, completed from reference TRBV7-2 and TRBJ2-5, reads GAGVSQSPSNKVTEKGKDVELRCDPISGHTALYWYRQSLGQGLEFLIYFQGNSAPDKSGLPSDRFSAERTGGSVSTLTIQRTQQEDSAVYLCASSLRGRAQETQYFGPGTRLLVL.

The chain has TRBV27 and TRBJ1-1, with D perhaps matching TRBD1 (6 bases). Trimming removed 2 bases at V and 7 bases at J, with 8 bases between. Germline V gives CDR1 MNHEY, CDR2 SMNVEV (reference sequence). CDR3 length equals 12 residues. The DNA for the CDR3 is TGTGCCAGCAGTTTACTAGGGGGTGAAGCTTTCTTT. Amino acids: CASSLLGGEAFF.

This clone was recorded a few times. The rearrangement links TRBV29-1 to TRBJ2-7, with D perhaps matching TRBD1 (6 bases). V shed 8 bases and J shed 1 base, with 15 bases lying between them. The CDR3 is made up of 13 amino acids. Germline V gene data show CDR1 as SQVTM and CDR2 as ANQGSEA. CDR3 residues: CSIAGVRSYEQYF. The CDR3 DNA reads TGCAGCATTGCAGGGGTCCGATCCTACGAGCAGTACTTC.

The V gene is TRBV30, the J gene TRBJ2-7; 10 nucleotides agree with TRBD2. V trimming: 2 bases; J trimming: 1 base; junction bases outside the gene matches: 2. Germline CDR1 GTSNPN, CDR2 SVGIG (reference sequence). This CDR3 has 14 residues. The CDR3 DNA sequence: TGTGCCTGGAGTCGAGCGGGAGGGTCCTACGAGCAGTACTTC. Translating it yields CAWSRAGGSYEQYF.

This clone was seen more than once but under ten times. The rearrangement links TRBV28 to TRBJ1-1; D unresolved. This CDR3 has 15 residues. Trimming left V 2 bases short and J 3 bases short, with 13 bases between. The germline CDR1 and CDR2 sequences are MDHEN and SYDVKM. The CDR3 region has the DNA TGTGCCAGCAGTTTAAGGCGGCAGTCCTACACTGAAGCTTTCTTT. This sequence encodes CASSLRRQSYTEAFF. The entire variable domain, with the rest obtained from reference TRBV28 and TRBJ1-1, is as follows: DVKVTQSSRYLVKRTGEKVFLECVQDMDHENMFWYRQDPGLGLRLIYFSYDVKMKEKGDIPEGYSVSREKKERFSLILESASTNQTSMYLCASSLRRQSYTEAFFGQGTRLTVV.

As DNA, the CDR3 is TGCGCCAGCAGTCCCCCTGGCTGGAACACCGGGGAGCTGTTTTTT. Protein sequence: CASSPPGWNTGELFF. The chain recombines TRBV23-1 with TRBJ2-2; D ambiguous. TRBV23-1 is an ORF; its function is uncertain. The germline V and J ends were trimmed by 4 bases and 1 base, with 10 bases remaining between them. CDR3 size: 15 residues.

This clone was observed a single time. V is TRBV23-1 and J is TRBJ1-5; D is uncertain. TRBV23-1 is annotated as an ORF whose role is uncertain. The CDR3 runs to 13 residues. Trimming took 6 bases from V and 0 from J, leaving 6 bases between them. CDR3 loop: CASSPTSNQPQHF. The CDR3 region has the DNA TGCGCCAGCAGCCCTACTAGCAATCAGCCCCAGCATTTT.

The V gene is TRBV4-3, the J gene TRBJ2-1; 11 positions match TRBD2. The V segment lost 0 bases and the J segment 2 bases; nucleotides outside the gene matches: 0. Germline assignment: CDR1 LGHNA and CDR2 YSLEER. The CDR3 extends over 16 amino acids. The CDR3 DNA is TGCGCCAGCAGCCAAGAACTAGCGGGAGCCTACAATGAGCAGTTCTTC. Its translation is CASSQELAGAYNEQFF.

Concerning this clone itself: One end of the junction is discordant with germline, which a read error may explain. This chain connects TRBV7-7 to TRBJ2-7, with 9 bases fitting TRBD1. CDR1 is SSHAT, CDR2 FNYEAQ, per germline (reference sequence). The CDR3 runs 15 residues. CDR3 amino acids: CASSYGQGTSYEQYF. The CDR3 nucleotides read TGTGCTAGCAGCTATGGACAGGGGACTTCCTACGAGCAGTACTTC.

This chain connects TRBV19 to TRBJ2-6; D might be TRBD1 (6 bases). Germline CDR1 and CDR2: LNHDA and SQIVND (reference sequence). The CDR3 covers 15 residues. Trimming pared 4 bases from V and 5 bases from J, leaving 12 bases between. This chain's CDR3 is CASSSQGNRANVLTF. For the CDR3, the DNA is TGTGCCAGTAGTAGCCAGGGGAACCGGGCCAACGTCCTGACTTTC.